This T cell receptor (beta chain) was found in a study of blood T cell repertoires in COVID-19. At the level of the study: Nucleic acid was either cDNA or gDNA, and it came from T cells, B-cell-depleted T cells, or PBMCs.

V gave up 6 bases and J gave up 4 bases; unmatched junction bases: 4. CDR3 size: 13 residues. Germline CDR1 MNHEY, CDR2 SVGAGI. Sequencing used immunoSEQ multiplex PCR; TCRdb keeps in-frame clones, though not all of them. Among 250,000 to 300,000 clones listed, under 90% were seen once. This clone occurred once. The sample comprised peripheral blood. V is TRBV6-5 and J is TRBJ1-2; 8 nucleotides match TRBD1. This receptor was obtained from a woman in her late teens or twenties with acute or convalescent COVID-19. CDR3 loop: CASSRTGPYGYTF. DNA for the CDR3: TGTGCCAGCAGCCGGACAGGGCCCTATGGCTACACCTTC.